These 6 T cell receptor beta chains came from one sample sequenced in a study of T cell responses to AZD1222 COVID-19 vaccine. The repertoire was sequenced with immunoSEQ multiplex PCR; TCRdb's copy has only in-frame clones and lacks some. The sample includes about 150,000 clones, roughly 87% of them seen just once. The material sequenced was peripheral blood, taken 28 days after the second AZD1222 dose. Every receptor here comes from an adult who received the AZD1222 COVID-19 vaccine.

J is TRBJ1-2 and V is TRBV6-5; 10 bases agree with TRBD1. Looked up from germline, CDR1 is MNHEY and CDR2 is SVGAGI. V was pared by 5 bases and J by 3 bases, with 3 bases of the junction left unmatched. This CDR3 is 14 amino acids long. The CDR3, as DNA: TGTGCCAGCAGTACAGGACAGGGGGACTATGGCTACACCTTC. Protein product: CASSTGQGDYGYTF.

This chain uses TRBV5-6 with TRBJ2-5; D not resolved. Germline V gene sequence: CDR1 SGHDT, CDR2 YYEEEE. This CDR3 is built from 14 residues. V lost 4 bases and J 1 base, leaving 11 bases between the germline ends. CDR3 sequence reads: CASSPGRLQETQYF. The CDR3 DNA sequence: TGTGCCAGCAGCCCAGGACGGCTCCAAGAGACCCAGTACTTC.

The chain employs TRBV5-5 and TRBJ2-3; possibly TRBD1 for D (5 bases). The CDR3 contains 14 residues. CDR1 is SGHKS, CDR2 YYEKEE, per germline (reference sequence). V lost 4 bases to trimming and J lost 2 bases, with 11 bases between them. The DNA of the CDR3 is TGTGCCAGCAGCCCCAGGGCCTCCACAGATACGCAGTATTTT. Translated: CASSPRASTDTQYF.

The chain recombines TRBV3-1 (or the pseudogene TRBV3-2) with TRBJ1-5; D not certain. V lost 1 base and J 3 bases, leaving 13 bases between the germline ends. The germline V gene has CDR1 LGHDT and CDR2 YNNKEL (reference sequence). This CDR3 is built from 16 residues. The chain's CDR3 is CASSQGQLSVNQPQHF. The CDR3 nucleotides read TGTGCCAGCAGCCAAGGCCAACTAAGCGTCAATCAGCCCCAGCATTTT.

This chain links TRBV12-5 with TRBJ2-7, with a possible D match to TRBD2 (6 bases). CDR1 and CDR2 from the germline V gene are LGHNT and FRNRAP. Trimming shortened V by 1 base and J by 3 bases, and 7 bases separated the two germline ends. The CDR3 runs 13 residues. The CDR3 DNA follows: TGTGCTAGTGGTTTGGGAGCGGGCTACGAGCAGTACTTC. Residues: CASGLGAGYEQYF.

V and J are TRBV18 and TRBJ1-1, with D hard to call. The CDR3 has 14 amino acids. The ends were cut back, 6 bases at V and 0 bases at J, with 11 bases in the middle. CDR1 and CDR2 (germline): KGHSH, LQKENI. CDR3 coding DNA: TGTGCCAGCTCCCCGCCCAGCATGAACACTGAAGCTTTCTTT. It encodes CASSPPSMNTEAFF.